This T cell receptor beta chain was captured by sequencing in a study of regulatory T cells in long-lasting Graves disease. Study at large: Positivity for TSH receptor antibodies plus over 5 years of antithyroid drugs meant persistent Graves' disease.

Regarding time point: persistent/refractory GD, antithyroid drugs over 5 years with positive TRAb. Following extraction of RNA from PBMCs, that RNA was used to make the TCR library. Relying on iRepertoire HTBI primers and Arm-PCR of CDR3 regions, the team built TCR beta libraries. Per the study methods: Throughout the samples, researchers identified 50 to 75 TRBV and approximately 15 TRBJ segments. TCRdb analysed the multiplex PCR reads with MiXCR anew, one entry per CDR3 protein. What appears here as the V and J calls and clone size reflects TCRdb's work, not the paper's. The repertoire holds about 470,000 distinct CDR3 sequences, with less than 25% as singletons. Trimming cost V 8 bases and J 0 bases, with 14 bases left between them. The CDR3 covers 15 residues. CDR1 is MDHEN, CDR2 SYDVKM, per germline. Points from the study as a whole: The work looked only at peripheral blood and did not look at thyroid tissue.

Of note for this clonotype: The antigen remains undetermined.

The TCR comes from a female donor with Graves disease. Sequenced here: peripheral blood mononuclear cells (PBMCs), sampled when the disease was refractory, from a patient treated with antithyroid drugs. This chain links TRBV28 with TRBJ1-3; D perhaps matches TRBD1 (6 bases). The CDR3 nucleotides read TGTGCCAGCGTGGGGGCGTCACACTCTGGAAACACCATATATTTT. Amino acid sequence: CASVGASHSGNTIYF.